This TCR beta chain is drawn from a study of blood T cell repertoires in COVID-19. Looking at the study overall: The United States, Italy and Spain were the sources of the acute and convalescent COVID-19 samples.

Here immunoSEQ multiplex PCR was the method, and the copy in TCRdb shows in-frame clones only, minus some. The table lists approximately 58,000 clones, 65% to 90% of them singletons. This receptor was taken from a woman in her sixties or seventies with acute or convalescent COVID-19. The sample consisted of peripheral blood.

The CDR3 DNA sequence: TGTGCCAGCTCACCGGGGGGACAGAGGACCGGGGAGCTGTTTTTT. Protein product: CASSPGGQRTGELFF. The gene calls are TRBV18 and TRBJ2-2, with D possibly being TRBD1 (7 bases). CDR3 length equals 15 residues. V shed 3 bases and J shed 5 bases, with 13 bases lying between them. The germline gives CDR1 KGHSH, CDR2 LQKENI.